This T cell receptor (beta chain) emerged from a study of cytotoxic CD8 clonotypes in ibrutinib-treated CLL. Turning to this clone: Its antigen remains unknown.

General study results and limits: Higher clonality was seen at ibrutinib response and a return toward baseline at progression.

Sequencing was performed with immunoSEQ multiplex PCR; in TCRdb, only in-frame clones are kept and a portion is missing. The data contain 250,000 to 350,000 clones, roughly four fifths of them seen just once; the ten biggest clones take up roughly 5.7%. The V and J ends lost 7 bases and 1 base respectively, with 10 bases between them. The CDR3 has 14 amino acids. Germline assignment: CDR1 MNHNS and CDR2 SASEGT. This receptor was taken from a human donor with chronic lymphocytic leukemia. The chain is built from TRBV6-1 and TRBJ2-2; D possibly corresponds to TRBD1 (6 bases). The input for sequencing was PBMCs, taken at disease progression, from a patient treated with ibrutinib. The CDR3, as DNA: TGTGCCAGCATAGGCAGGGGGAACACCGGGGAGCTGTTTTTT. This sequence encodes CASIGRGNTGELFF.